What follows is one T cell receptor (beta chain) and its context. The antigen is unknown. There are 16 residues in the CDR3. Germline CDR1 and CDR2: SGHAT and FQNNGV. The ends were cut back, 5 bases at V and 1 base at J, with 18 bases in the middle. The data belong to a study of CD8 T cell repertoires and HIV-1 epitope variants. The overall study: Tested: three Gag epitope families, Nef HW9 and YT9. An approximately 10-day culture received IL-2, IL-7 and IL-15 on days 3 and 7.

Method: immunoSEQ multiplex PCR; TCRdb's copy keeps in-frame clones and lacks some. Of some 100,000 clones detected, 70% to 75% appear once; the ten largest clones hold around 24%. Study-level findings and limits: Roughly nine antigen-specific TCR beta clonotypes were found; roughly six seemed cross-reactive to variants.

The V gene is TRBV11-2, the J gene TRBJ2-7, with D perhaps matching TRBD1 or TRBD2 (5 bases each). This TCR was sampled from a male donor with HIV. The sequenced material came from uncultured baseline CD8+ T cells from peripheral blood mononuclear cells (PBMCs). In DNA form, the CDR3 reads TGTGCCAGCAGCCGAACCGGGACCCCGACATCCTACGAGCAGTACTTC. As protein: CASSRTGTPTSYEQYF.